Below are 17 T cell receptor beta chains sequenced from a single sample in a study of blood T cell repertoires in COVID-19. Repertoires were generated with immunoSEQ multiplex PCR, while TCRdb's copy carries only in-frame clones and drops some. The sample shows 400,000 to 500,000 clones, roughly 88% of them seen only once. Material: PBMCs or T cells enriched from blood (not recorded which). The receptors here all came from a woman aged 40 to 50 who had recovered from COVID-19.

The CDR3: CASSRETGTANTEAFF. In DNA, the CDR3 is TGTGCCAGCAGTAGGGAAACCGGGACAGCGAACACTGAAGCTTTCTTT. V gene TRBV6-2 or TRBV6-3 combines with J gene TRBJ1-1; 7 bases are a match to TRBD1. The V gene end was trimmed by 5 bases and the J gene end by 1 base; junction bases not matched to a gene: 10. The germline V gene has CDR1 MNHEY and CDR2 SVGEGT. The CDR3 has 16 residues.

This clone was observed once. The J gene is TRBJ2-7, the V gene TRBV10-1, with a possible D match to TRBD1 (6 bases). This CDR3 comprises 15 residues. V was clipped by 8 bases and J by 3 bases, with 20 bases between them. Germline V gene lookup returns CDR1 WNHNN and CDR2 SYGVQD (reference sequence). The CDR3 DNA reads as TGCGCCAGCCAGGGCCGGGACAACCCCTTCTACGAGCAGTACTTC. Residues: CASQGRDNPFYEQYF.

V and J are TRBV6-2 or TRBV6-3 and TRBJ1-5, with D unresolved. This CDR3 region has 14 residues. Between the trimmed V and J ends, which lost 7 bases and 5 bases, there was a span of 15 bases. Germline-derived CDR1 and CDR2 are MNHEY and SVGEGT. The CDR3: CASTPRGGHQPQHF. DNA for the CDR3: TGTGCCAGCACCCCACGGGGAGGGCATCAGCCCCAGCATTTT.

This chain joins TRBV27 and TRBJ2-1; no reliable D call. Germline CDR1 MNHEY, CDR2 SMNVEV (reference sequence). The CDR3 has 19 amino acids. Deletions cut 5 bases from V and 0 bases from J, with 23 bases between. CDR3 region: CASSPFGYSIVPSYNEQFF. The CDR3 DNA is TGTGCCAGCAGTCCCTTCGGATATAGCATCGTTCCCTCCTACAATGAGCAGTTCTTC.

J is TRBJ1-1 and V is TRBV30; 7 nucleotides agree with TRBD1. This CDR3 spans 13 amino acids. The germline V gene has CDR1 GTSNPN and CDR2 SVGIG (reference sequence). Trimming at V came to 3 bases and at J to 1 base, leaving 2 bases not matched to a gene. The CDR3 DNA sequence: TGTGCCTGGAGCCGGACAGGGAACACTGAAGCTTTCTTT. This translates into CAWSRTGNTEAFF.

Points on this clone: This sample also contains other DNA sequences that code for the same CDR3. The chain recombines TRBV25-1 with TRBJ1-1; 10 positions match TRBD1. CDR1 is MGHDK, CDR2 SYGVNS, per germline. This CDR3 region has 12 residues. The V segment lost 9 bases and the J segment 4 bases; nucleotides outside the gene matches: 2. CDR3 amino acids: CASRTGGTEAFF. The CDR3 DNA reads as TGTGCCAGTCGGACAGGGGGCACTGAAGCTTTCTTT.

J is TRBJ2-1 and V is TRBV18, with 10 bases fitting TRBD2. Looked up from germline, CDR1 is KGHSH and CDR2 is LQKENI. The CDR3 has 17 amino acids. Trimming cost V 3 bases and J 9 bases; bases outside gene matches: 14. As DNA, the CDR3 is TGTGCCAGCTCACCCCTCGGGAGCGGGAGGGCCCCCAGTGAGCAGTTCTTC. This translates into CASSPLGSGRAPSEQFF.

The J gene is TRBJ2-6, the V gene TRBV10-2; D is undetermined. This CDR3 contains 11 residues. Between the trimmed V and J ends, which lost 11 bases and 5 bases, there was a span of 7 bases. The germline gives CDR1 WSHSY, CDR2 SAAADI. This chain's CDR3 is CASRWANVLTF. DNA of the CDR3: TGCGCCTCGAGATGGGCCAACGTCCTGACTTTC.

The CDR3 sequence is CAISRTGDTEAFF. CDR3 sequence (DNA): TGTGCCATCAGTAGGACAGGCGACACTGAAGCTTTCTTT. The chain has TRBV10-3 and TRBJ1-1, with 7 bases lining up with TRBD1. With V trimmed by 5 bases and J by 3 bases, 3 bases remained unmatched. The CDR3 spans 13 residues. Germline V gene lookup returns CDR1 ENHRY and CDR2 SYGVKD.

CDR3 region: CASSFYMPPGQGEREQYF. CDR3 coding DNA: TGTGCCAGCAGTTTCTATATGCCCCCCGGACAGGGGGAGAGGGAGCAGTACTTC. This chain uses TRBV28 with TRBJ2-7; 10 bases match TRBD1. The germline V gene encodes CDR1 MDHEN and CDR2 SYDVKM. The ends lost 3 bases at V and 7 bases at J; junction bases unmatched: 18. CDR3 size: 18 residues.

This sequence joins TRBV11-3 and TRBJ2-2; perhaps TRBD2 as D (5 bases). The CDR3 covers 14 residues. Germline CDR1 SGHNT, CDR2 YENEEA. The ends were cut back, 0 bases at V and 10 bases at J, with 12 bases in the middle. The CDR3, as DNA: TGTGCCAGCAGCTTAGAAGGACTGGCTCCGGAGCTGTTTTTT. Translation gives CASSLEGLAPELFF. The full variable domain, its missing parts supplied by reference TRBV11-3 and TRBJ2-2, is EAGVVQSPRYKIIEKKQPVAFWCNPISGHNTLYWYLQNLGQGPELLIRYENEEAVDDSQLPKDRFSAERLKGVDSTLKIQPAELGDSAVYLCASSLEGLAPELFFGEGSRLTVL.

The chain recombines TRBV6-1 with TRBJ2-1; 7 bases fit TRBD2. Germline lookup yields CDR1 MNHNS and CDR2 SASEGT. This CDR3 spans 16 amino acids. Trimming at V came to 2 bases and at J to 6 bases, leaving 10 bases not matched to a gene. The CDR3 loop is CASSEWVAGSSNEQFF. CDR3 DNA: TGTGCCAGCAGTGAATGGGTAGCGGGTAGCTCCAATGAGCAGTTCTTC.

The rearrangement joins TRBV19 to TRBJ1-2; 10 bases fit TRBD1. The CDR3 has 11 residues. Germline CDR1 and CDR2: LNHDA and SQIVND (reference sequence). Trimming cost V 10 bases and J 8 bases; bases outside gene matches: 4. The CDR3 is CAIRDRGGYTF. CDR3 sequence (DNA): TGTGCCATCCGGGACAGGGGAGGCTACACCTTC.

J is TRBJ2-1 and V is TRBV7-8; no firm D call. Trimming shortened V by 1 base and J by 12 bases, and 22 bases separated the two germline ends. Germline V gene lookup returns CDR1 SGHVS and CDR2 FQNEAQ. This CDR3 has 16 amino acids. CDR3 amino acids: CASSLVLVSAPRGQFF. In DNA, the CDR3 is TGTGCCAGCAGCTTAGTTTTAGTTTCGGCTCCGCGAGGGCAGTTCTTC. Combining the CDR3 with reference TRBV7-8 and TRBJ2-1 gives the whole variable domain GAGVSQSPRYKVAKRGQDVALRCDPISGHVSLFWYQQALGQGPEFLTYFQNEAQLDKSGLPSDRFFAERPEGSVSTLKIQRTQQEDSAVYLCASSLVLVSAPRGQFFGPGTRLTVL.

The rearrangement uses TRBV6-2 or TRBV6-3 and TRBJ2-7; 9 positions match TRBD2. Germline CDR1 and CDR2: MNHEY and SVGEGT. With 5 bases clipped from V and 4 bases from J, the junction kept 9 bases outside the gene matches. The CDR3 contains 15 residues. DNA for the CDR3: TGTGCCAGCAGTCCAACCGGGACTAGCCCGTACGAGCAGTACTTC. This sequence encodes CASSPTGTSPYEQYF.

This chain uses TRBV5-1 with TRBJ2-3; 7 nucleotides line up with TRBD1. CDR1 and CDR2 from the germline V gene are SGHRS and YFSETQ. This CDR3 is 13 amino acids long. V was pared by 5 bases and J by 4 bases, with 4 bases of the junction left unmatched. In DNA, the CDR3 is TGCGCCAGCAGGCAGGGGGACGCAGATACGCAGTATTTT. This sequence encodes CASRQGDADTQYF.

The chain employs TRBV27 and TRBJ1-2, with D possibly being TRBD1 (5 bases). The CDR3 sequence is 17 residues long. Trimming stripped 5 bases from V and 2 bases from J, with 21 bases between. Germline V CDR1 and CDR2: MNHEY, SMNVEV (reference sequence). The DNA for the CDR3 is TGTGCCAGCAGTATCTCGCCGGGACGGGACTCAAACTATGGCTACACCTTC. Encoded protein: CASSISPGRDSNYGYTF.